This entry features one T cell receptor (beta chain) sequence. The sample belongs to a study of T cell responses to AZD1222 COVID-19 vaccine. The data were produced by immunoSEQ multiplex PCR, yet TCRdb's version contains in-frame clones alone and is incomplete. The sample lists about 100,000 clones, about 88% occurring once. This CDR3 is built from 16 residues. V lost 5 bases to trimming and J lost 6 bases; unmatched junction nucleotides: 15. CDR1 SGHTA and CDR2 FQGNSA come from the germline V gene. The TCR sequence derives from an adult in good health. This material consisted of peripheral blood, taken on day 0 of AZD1222 vaccination. This chain links TRBV7-2 with TRBJ1-2; 7 bases match TRBD1. CDR3 DNA: TGTGCCAGCAGCCTCCTAAGACAGGGCACTCGGGATGGCTACACCTTC. Encoded protein: CASSLLRQGTRDGYTF.